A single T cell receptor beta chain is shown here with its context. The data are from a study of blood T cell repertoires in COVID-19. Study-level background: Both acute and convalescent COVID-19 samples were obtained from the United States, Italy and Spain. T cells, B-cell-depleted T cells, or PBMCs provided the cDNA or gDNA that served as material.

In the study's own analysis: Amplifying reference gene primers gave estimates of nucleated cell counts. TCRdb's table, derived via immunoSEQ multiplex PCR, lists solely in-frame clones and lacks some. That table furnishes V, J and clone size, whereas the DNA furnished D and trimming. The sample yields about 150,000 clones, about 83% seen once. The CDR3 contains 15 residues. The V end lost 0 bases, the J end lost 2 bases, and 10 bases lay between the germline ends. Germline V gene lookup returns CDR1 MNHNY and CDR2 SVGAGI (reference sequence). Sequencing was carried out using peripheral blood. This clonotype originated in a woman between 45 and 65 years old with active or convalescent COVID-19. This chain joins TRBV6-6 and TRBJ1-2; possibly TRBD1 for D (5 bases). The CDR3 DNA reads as TGTGCCAGCAGTTACTCTGGGGGGAGGAACTATGGCTACACCTTC. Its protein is CASSYSGGRNYGYTF.